Reported below is one T cell receptor (beta chain). Germline lookup yields CDR1 MNHEY and CDR2 SMNVEV (reference sequence). The CDR3 covers 16 residues. The V end was cut by 6 bases, the J end by 0 bases, with 14 bases between. TCRdb re-called the 5' RACE reads with MiXCR, one entry per CDR3 protein. This sample has around 63,000 distinct CDR3 sequences, with 15% to 20% found just once. The data belong to a study of T cells of healthy individuals. The TCR comes from a human donor in good health. The gene calls are TRBV27 and TRBJ2-2; no reliable D call. The CDR3 sequence is CASRVRPDANTGELFF. CDR3 sequence (DNA): TGTGCCAGCAGAGTGCGACCCGACGCGAACACCGGGGAGCTGTTTTTT.